This T cell receptor beta chain was captured by sequencing in a study of T cells in women clearing cervical HPV infection. Some clones are missing from TCRdb's copy, which holds only in-frame ones; the method was immunoSEQ multiplex PCR. Reported are about 25,000 clones; the ten largest clones contain around 3.5%. This sequence was found in a woman aged 18 to 75 with a cervical HPV16 infection that either progressed to CIN3+ or cleared (not recorded which). Input material: blood buffy coat.

CDR3 DNA (partial): TGTGCCACCAGTGATTTGGGTCGCGCAATCAATCAGCCC. As protein: CATSDLGRAINQP. The complete CDR3 reads CATSDLGRAINQPQHF. This chain links TRBV24-1 with TRBJ1-5; D unclear. From the germline J gene comes the end of the CDR3, since the read stops 3 residues before it. Germline V gives CDR1 KGHDR, CDR2 SFDVKD. Trimming removed 0 bases from V and 3 bases from J, with 11 bases in between. The CDR3 extends over 16 amino acids.